The source of this TCR beta chain is a study of OX40 agonist ivuxolimab in advanced cancers. Study-level results: The study found that CD8+ T cells averaged more expanded clones than CD4+.

This clone occurred a few times. What it binds is not known. TCRdb keeps only in-frame clones here, not all; method: immunoSEQ multiplex PCR. This sample has roughly 71,000 clones, with 85% found just once. The starting material was CD4+ or CD8+ T cells sorted from blood, obtained in a trial of the OX40 agonist ivuxolimab. The clonotype comes from an adult with an advanced solid tumor such as melanoma, head and neck, liver or kidney cancer.

CDR3 DNA sequence: TGTGCCAGCTCACCAGCCCTAGCGGCCTGGGACGAGCAGTACTTC. The encoded protein is CASSPALAAWDEQYF. The chain recombines TRBV18 with TRBJ2-7, with 7 bases aligning to TRBD2. Germline CDR1 and CDR2: KGHSH and LQKENI. The CDR3 loop spans 15 amino acids. J lost 5 bases, V lost 2 bases, and 9 bases had no gene match.